A single sample gave rise to the 27 T cell receptor beta chains below, sequenced in a study of blood T cells in healthy people across ages. Next came a second PCR, run for roughly 7 to 12 cycles, which used a sample-barcoded 5' primer along with a J-beta primer mix. TCRdb re-analysed the 5' RACE reads in MiXCR, keeping a single row per CDR3 protein. The table includes around 620,000 distinct CDR3 sequences, approximately 30% detected once. The sequenced sample consisted of blood. The receptor source for this set is a woman aged 65 to 85 in good health.

This clonotype has just one count. This chain joins TRBV2 and TRBJ2-1; no definite D call. There are 12 residues in the CDR3. CDR1 is SNHLY and CDR2 is FYNNEI in the germline V gene. The germline V and J ends were trimmed by 8 bases and 2 bases, with 7 bases remaining between them. DNA of the CDR3: TGTGCCAGCGGTTACACCTACAATGAGCAGTTCTTC. Translation: CASGYTYNEQFF.

This clonotype has a count of ten or more. The V gene is TRBV4-3, the J gene TRBJ2-2, with D unclear. The ends were cut back, 0 bases at V and 1 base at J, with 12 bases in the middle. The CDR3 runs to 17 residues. Germline lookup yields CDR1 LGHNA and CDR2 YSLEER. The CDR3 loop is CASSQEAVNLNTGELFF. The CDR3 bases are TGCGCCAGCAGCCAAGAGGCCGTTAATTTGAACACCGGGGAGCTGTTTTTT.

Turning to this clonotype: An end of the junction differs from the germline gene, which may be a read error. The chain links TRBV9 to TRBJ2-5; 10 nucleotides align to TRBD2. Judging by the DNA end, TRBJ2-1 fits better; the J call may be wrong. This CDR3 region has 17 residues. Per the germline V gene, CDR1 is SGDLS and CDR2 is YYNGEE. CDR3 in amino acids: CASSVGGFSGGFNEQFF. The CDR3 DNA reads TGTGCCAGCAGCGTGGGGGGTTTTAGCGGGGGGTTTAATGAACAGTTCTTC.

The chain couples TRBV7-2 to TRBJ2-5; TRBD2 agrees at 11 bases. V trimming: 1 base; J trimming: 4 bases; junction bases outside the gene matches: 11. The germline V gene encodes CDR1 SGHTA and CDR2 FQGNSA. The CDR3 runs 18 residues. The CDR3 sequence is CASSLGVLSGGAGETQYF. The CDR3 DNA follows: TGTGCCAGCAGCTTAGGGGTTCTTAGCGGGGGGGCCGGAGAGACCCAGTACTTC.

The chain joins TRBV9 to TRBJ1-4; weak D call: TRBD1 (6 bases). From germline, CDR1 is SGDLS and CDR2 YYNGEE. There are 14 residues in the CDR3. V was shortened by 0 bases and J by 8 bases, with 11 bases between the two germline ends. The CDR3 region is CASSVGAGAEKLFF. In nucleotides, the CDR3 is TGTGCCAGCAGCGTAGGAGCAGGGGCGGAAAAACTGTTTTTT.

V is TRBV5-1 and J is TRBJ1-4; 7 nucleotides align to TRBD1. Germline V gene sequence: CDR1 SGHRS, CDR2 YFSETQ. Trimming at V came to 4 bases and at J to 10 bases, leaving 10 bases not matched to a gene. CDR3 size: 14 residues. The CDR3 protein is CASSDDRDSGKLFF. The CDR3 region has the DNA TGCGCCAGCAGCGACGACAGGGATTCGGGAAAACTGTTTTTT.

This clonotype was counted a few times. The chain is built from TRBV7-2 and TRBJ2-3, with 8 bases identical to TRBD2. The CDR3 length is 15 residues. Germline trimming cut 5 bases from V and 4 bases from J; bases unmatched to any gene: 8. CDR1 is SGHTA, CDR2 FQGNSA, per germline. The CDR3 DNA follows: TGTGCCAGCAGCATAAGCGGGGGAGGAGCAGATACGCAGTATTTT. Its translation is CASSISGGGADTQYF.

This clonotype was counted between two and nine times. The chain links TRBV5-1 to TRBJ2-5; D is uncertain. Trimming removed 5 bases from V and 1 base from J, with 12 bases in between. The CDR3 has 14 residues. Per germline, CDR1 SGHRS and CDR2 YFSETQ. The CDR3 coding sequence is TGCGCCAGCAGACCCCTGACGGGCCAAGAGACCCAGTACTTC. It specifies CASRPLTGQETQYF.

V gene TRBV20-1 combines with J gene TRBJ2-3, with 13 bases fitting TRBD2. Germline V gene data show CDR1 as DFQATT and CDR2 as SNEGSKA (reference sequence). The CDR3 loop spans 17 amino acids. The junction had 11 bases not matched to a gene; V was cut back by 6 bases and J by 2 bases. The CDR3 sequence: CSAGRFGLAGATDTQYF. DNA of the CDR3: TGCAGTGCAGGTCGATTCGGACTAGCGGGGGCCACAGATACGCAGTATTTT.

This clonotype was counted a few times. The chain recombines TRBV3-1 with TRBJ2-2, with a weak D call TRBD2 (6 bases). CDR3 length: 14 amino acids. Germline values: CDR1 LGHDT, CDR2 YNNKEL (reference sequence). V lost 4 bases, J lost 6 bases, and 12 bases lay in between. As DNA, the CDR3 is TGTGCCAGCAGCCCACTAGCTGGGGCCGGGGAGCTGTTTTTT. It yields the protein CASSPLAGAGELFF.

The V and J genes are TRBV2 and TRBJ2-1; possibly TRBD2 for D (7 bases). CDR1 is SNHLY and CDR2 is FYNNEI in the germline V gene. This CDR3 region has 17 residues. V was clipped by 6 bases and J by 0 bases, with 18 bases between them. CDR3 loop: CASRVGEGGRSYNEQFF. The CDR3 DNA reads as TGTGCCAGCAGGGTCGGTGAGGGGGGGCGCTCCTACAATGAGCAGTTCTTC.

V gene TRBV11-1 combines with J gene TRBJ2-3, with D maybe TRBD1 (5 bases). V was pared by 2 bases and J by 4 bases, with 13 bases between. The germline V gene encodes CDR1 SGHAT and CDR2 FQDESV (reference sequence). The CDR3 runs 15 residues. DNA for the CDR3: TGTGCCAGCAGCTTAAGACAGTACGGGCCAGATACGCAGTATTTT. Translating it yields CASSLRQYGPDTQYF.

This clonotype was counted a few times. This rearrangement joins TRBV5-5 to TRBJ2-1, with D possibly being TRBD1 (6 bases). Trimming left V 4 bases short and J 6 bases short, with 11 bases between. In germline, CDR1 is SGHKS, CDR2 YYEKEE (reference sequence). The CDR3 has 13 residues. The CDR3 loop reads CASSLNRVNEQFF. The CDR3 nucleotides are TGTGCCAGCAGCCTGAACAGGGTCAATGAGCAGTTCTTC.

The chain employs TRBV20-1 and TRBJ2-4, with TRBD2 matching over 12 bases. Germline CDR1 DFQATT, CDR2 SNEGSKA (reference sequence). This CDR3 has 15 residues. Germline trimming cut 6 bases from V and 1 base from J; bases unmatched to any gene: 4. CDR3 protein: CSAFLAGGAKNIQYF. The CDR3 coding sequence is TGCAGTGCCTTTCTAGCGGGGGGGGCCAAAAACATTCAGTACTTC.

This clonotype was found many times. The chain links TRBV18 to TRBJ2-4; 9 bases line up with TRBD1. The length of the CDR3 is 14 residues. V shed 2 bases, J shed 5 bases, and the junction held 1 base outside the gene matches. Germline values: CDR1 KGHSH, CDR2 LQKENI. The CDR3: CASSPDRGENIQYF. In nucleotides, the CDR3 is TGTGCCAGCTCACCAGACAGGGGGGAAAACATTCAGTACTTC.

This clonotype appeared a few times. The rearrangement uses TRBV4-3 and TRBJ1-4, with D hard to call. The CDR3 covers 16 residues. Germline CDR1 is LGHNA and CDR2 is YSLEER. Between the trimmed V and J ends, which lost 1 base and 0 bases, there was a span of 9 bases. In DNA, the CDR3 is TGCGCCAGCAGCCAAGTAATCTTGGCAACTAATGAAAAACTGTTTTTT. Translated: CASSQVILATNEKLFF.

The chain employs TRBV20-1 and TRBJ2-3; TRBD2 aligns across 8 bases. The junction had 12 bases not matched to a gene; V was cut back by 1 base and J by 6 bases. The CDR3 is 16 amino acids. Germline CDR1 is DFQATT and CDR2 is SNEGSKA (reference sequence). This CDR3 is CSARVFFGGASDTQYF. The CDR3 bases are TGCAGTGCTAGAGTCTTTTTCGGGGGGGCCTCTGATACGCAGTATTTT.

The chain combines TRBV18 with TRBJ2-3, with D uncertain. CDR1 KGHSH and CDR2 LQKENI come from the germline V gene. The CDR3 extends over 15 amino acids. Trimming removed 3 bases at V and 5 bases at J, with 15 bases between. The CDR3 region is CASSPTPSWLDTQYF. The DNA for the CDR3 is TGTGCCAGCTCACCCACCCCCAGCTGGTTAGATACGCAGTATTTT.

V usage is TRBV27 and J usage is TRBJ1-3, with D perhaps TRBD1 (6 bases). V shed 10 bases and J shed 0 bases, with 13 bases lying between them. This CDR3 contains 14 residues. The germline V gene encodes CDR1 MNHEY and CDR2 SMNVEV (reference sequence). DNA for the CDR3: TGTGCCACCCGACAGGTTTCCTCTGGAAACACCATATATTTT. As protein: CATRQVSSGNTIYF.

This clonotype appeared many times. The chain uses TRBV4-2 and TRBJ1-1; D call uncertain. CDR3 size: 14 residues. Germline V gene data show CDR1 as LGHNA and CDR2 as YNFKEQ. Trimming cost V 0 bases and J 1 base, with 6 bases left between them. The CDR3 reads CASSQDRRNTEAFF. The CDR3 region has the DNA TGTGCCAGCAGCCAAGACAGAAGGAACACTGAAGCTTTCTTT.

The V gene is TRBV10-3, the J gene TRBJ1-2; TRBD1 aligns across 8 bases. Germline loops: CDR1 ENHRY, CDR2 SYGVKD. After removal of 2 bases from V and 6 bases from J, the junction contained 5 bases not matched to a gene. The CDR3 totals 14 residues. CDR3 loop: CAISERDRLNGYTF. The CDR3 coding sequence is TGTGCCATCAGTGAGCGGGACAGGTTGAATGGCTACACCTTC.

This clonotype was detected ten times or more. J is TRBJ2-3 and V is TRBV7-9, with D possibly being TRBD1 or TRBD2 (5 bases each). Trimming pared 3 bases from V and 1 base from J, leaving 11 bases between. Per germline, CDR1 SEHNR and CDR2 FQNEAQ (reference sequence). The CDR3 length is 15 residues. The DNA for the CDR3 is TGTGCCAGCAGCTTGGGGGAAGGTCGCACAGATACGCAGTATTTT. It codes for CASSLGEGRTDTQYF.

This clonotype has just a few counts. The rearrangement uses TRBV4-1 and TRBJ2-5, with 9 nucleotides matching TRBD2. Per the germline V gene, CDR1 is MGHRA and CDR2 is YSYEKL. The CDR3 totals 15 residues. V dropped 2 bases and J dropped 5; count of bases not matched to a gene: 6. The CDR3 DNA reads as TGCGCCAGCAGCCAAAAGTACCTAGCGGGGGAGACCCAGTACTTC. The encoded protein is CASSQKYLAGETQYF.

This clonotype occurred a few times. The J gene is TRBJ2-5, the V gene TRBV4-2; TRBD1 might be the D (6 bases). The CDR3 extends over 16 amino acids. With 0 bases removed from V and 2 bases from J, the gap between germline ends came to 13 bases. The germline V gene has CDR1 LGHNA and CDR2 YNFKEQ. The DNA of the CDR3 is TGTGCCAGCAGCCAAGATGAGGGCCAGGGGCAAGAGACCCAGTACTTC. Its translation is CASSQDEGQGQETQYF.

V is TRBV12-3 or TRBV12-4 and J is TRBJ2-3; 9 nucleotides agree with TRBD2. Trimming took 6 bases from V and 4 from J; bases not matched to a gene: 11. This CDR3 region has 16 residues. The CDR3 region has the DNA TGTGCCAGCAGCACGAGGGGGACTAGCCCCCCAGATACGCAGTATTTT. Its translation is CASSTRGTSPPDTQYF.

A few counts support this clonotype. The gene calls are TRBV12-3 or TRBV12-4 and TRBJ1-5; D might be TRBD1 (6 bases). Trimming removed 3 bases from V and 0 bases from J, with 9 bases in between. The CDR3 is made up of 15 amino acids. CDR3 loop: CASSLKGDSNQPQHF. CDR3 sequence (DNA): TGTGCCAGCAGTTTGAAGGGGGATAGCAATCAGCCCCAGCATTTT.

CDR3 protein: CASSWTALNTEAFF. DNA for the CDR3: TGCGCCAGCAGCTGGACAGCTCTAAACACTGAAGCTTTCTTT. The chain couples TRBV5-1 to TRBJ1-1; tentatively, D is TRBD1 (6 bases). V was pared by 3 bases and J by 2 bases, with 11 bases between. In germline, CDR1 is SGHRS, CDR2 YFSETQ. CDR3 length: 14 amino acids. The whole variable domain, remainder taken from reference TRBV5-1 and TRBJ1-1, is KAGVTQTPRYLIKTRGQQVTLSCSPISGHRSVSWYQQTPGQGLQFLFEYFSETQRNKGNFPGRFSGRQFSNSRSEMNVSTLELGDSALYLCASSWTALNTEAFFGQGTRLTVV.